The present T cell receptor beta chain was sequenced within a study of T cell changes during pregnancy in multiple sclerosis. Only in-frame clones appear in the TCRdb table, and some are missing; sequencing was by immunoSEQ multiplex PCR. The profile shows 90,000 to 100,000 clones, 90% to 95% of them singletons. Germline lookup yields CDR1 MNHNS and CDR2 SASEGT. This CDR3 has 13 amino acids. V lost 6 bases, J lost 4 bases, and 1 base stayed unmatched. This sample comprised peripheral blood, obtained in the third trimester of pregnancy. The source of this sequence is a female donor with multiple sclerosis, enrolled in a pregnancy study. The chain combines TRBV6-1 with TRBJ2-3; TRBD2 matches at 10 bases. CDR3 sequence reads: CASRLAGADTQYF. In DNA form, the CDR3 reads TGTGCCAGCAGGCTAGCGGGGGCAGATACGCAGTATTTT.